The 19 T cell receptor beta chains in this list originate from one sample, sequenced in a study of CXCR3-negative and CXCR3-positive naive CD8 T cells. Via 5' RACE with UMI labels, TRB cDNA libraries were prepared. From its re-call of the 5' RACE reads, TCRdb lists each CDR3 protein once, without DNA. The sample table includes fewer than 80,000 distinct CDR3 sequences. Sequencing was carried out using naive CXCR3- CD8+ T cells from blood. Subset indicated: CD45RO-CCR7+CD27+CD95- naive CD8+ T cells lacking CXCR3 (TNR3-). The receptors shown here come from a human donor in good health. Some clones in this sample may be carry-over from other donors' samples.

This CDR3 is CASSSWIPPDEQYF. This chain links TRBV7-9 with TRBJ2-7; TCRdb's assignment of TRBD2 cannot be checked, as there is no DNA. The germline gives CDR1 SEHNR, CDR2 FQNEAQ (reference sequence). This CDR3 comprises 14 residues.

The gene calls are TRBV7-9 and TRBJ2-1; TCRdb calls TRBD1, which cannot be checked without DNA. The CDR3 spans 13 residues. Germline values: CDR1 SEHNR, CDR2 FQNEAQ (reference sequence). The CDR3 here is CASRRTGDNEQFF.

CDR3 region: CSVAAGDYEQYF. The chain is built from TRBV29-1 and TRBJ2-7. CDR3 length equals 12 residues. The germline V gene has CDR1 SQVTM and CDR2 ANQGSEA.

The rearrangement joins TRBV9 to TRBJ1-2. The germline gives CDR1 SGDLS, CDR2 YYNGEE. CDR3 length equals 15 residues. CDR3 region: CASSVLPPTRGGYTF.

The chain uses TRBV5-1 and TRBJ2-1; the TCRdb D gene call, TRBD2, has no DNA to confirm it. The CDR3 runs to 17 residues. Germline values: CDR1 SGHRS, CDR2 YFSETQ. CDR3 sequence reads: CASSFLAGDHSYNEQFF. The variable domain in full, with the rest retrieved from reference TRBV5-1 and TRBJ2-1, is KAGVTQTPRYLIKTRGQQVTLSCSPISGHRSVSWYQQTPGQGLQFLFEYFSETQRNKGNFPGRFSGRQFSNSRSEMNVSTLELGDSALYLCASSFLAGDHSYNEQFFGPGTRLTVL.

The chain uses TRBV29-1 and TRBJ2-2. The CDR3 consists of 12 residues. CDR1 is SQVTM and CDR2 is ANQGSEA in the germline V gene. CDR3 loop: CSVEFGTGELFF.

The chain uses TRBV29-1 and TRBJ2-2; TCRdb's D gene call, TRBD1, goes unchecked for lack of DNA. CDR3 length equals 14 residues. Germline V CDR1 and CDR2: SQVTM, ANQGSEA. This CDR3 is CSVVRGGNTGELFF.

The chain joins TRBV6-5 to TRBJ2-2; lacking DNA, the TRBD1 call made by TCRdb goes unchecked. The CDR3 has 14 residues. From germline, CDR1 is MNHEY and CDR2 SVGAGI. The CDR3 reads CASSNDRGPGELFF.

J is TRBJ2-3 and V is TRBV19; TCRdb proposes TRBD1, but this gene call is untestable without DNA. Germline V lookup: CDR1 LNHDA, CDR2 SQIVND (reference sequence). This CDR3 spans 14 amino acids. This CDR3 reads CASSLYGGTDTQYF. Full variable domain (outside the CDR3, taken from reference TRBV19 and TRBJ2-3): DGGITQSPKYLFRKEGQNVTLSCEQNLNHDAMYWYRQDPGQGLRLIYYSQIVNDFQKGDIAEGYSVSREKKESFPLTVTSAQKNPTAFYLCASSLYGGTDTQYFGPGTRLTVL.

This sequence joins TRBV6-2 or TRBV6-3 and TRBJ2-5. The CDR3 runs to 12 residues. Germline-derived CDR1 and CDR2 are MNHEY and SVGEGT. The CDR3 protein is CASSQTSETQYF.

The chain has TRBV7-9 and TRBJ1-1; as DNA is missing, the TRBD1 call by TCRdb cannot be tested. In germline, CDR1 is SEHNR, CDR2 FQNEAQ (reference sequence). This CDR3 is 15 amino acids long. This chain's CDR3 is CASSLSTGGNTEAFF.

The chain couples TRBV11-2 to TRBJ2-1; TCRdb picks TRBD2, but there is no DNA to check that call. CDR1 and CDR2 from the germline V gene are SGHAT and FQNNGV. This CDR3 comprises 17 residues. Here the CDR3 reads CASSPFSLAGPNNEQFF.

The V and J genes are TRBV29-1 and TRBJ2-2. The CDR3 sequence is 12 residues long. Looked up from germline, CDR1 is SQVTM and CDR2 is ANQGSEA. The CDR3 is CSVDGVTGELFF.

This rearrangement joins TRBV6-4 to TRBJ2-3; TCRdb selects TRBD2, and the lack of DNA leaves this call unchecked. This CDR3 has 15 amino acids. From germline, CDR1 is MRHNA and CDR2 SNTAGT. The CDR3 loop is CASSEVAESTDTQYF.

The chain combines TRBV7-9 with TRBJ2-1; the D gene TCRdb calls, TRBD1, cannot be checked with no DNA. Germline V CDR1 and CDR2: SEHNR, FQNEAQ (reference sequence). The CDR3 extends over 14 amino acids. CDR3 sequence reads: CASGDSPTNNEQFF. The full variable domain, in which reference TRBV7-9 and TRBJ2-1 provide the parts outside the CDR3, is DTGVSQNPRHKITKRGQNVTFRCDPISEHNRLYWYRQTLGQGPEFLTYFQNEAQLEKSRLLSDRFSAERPKGSFSTLEIQRTEQGDSAMYLCASGDSPTNNEQFFGPGTRLTVL.

The V call is TRBV7-9, the J call TRBJ2-7; lacking DNA, the TRBD2 call made by TCRdb goes unchecked. The length of the CDR3 is 13 residues. Germline lookup yields CDR1 SEHNR and CDR2 FQNEAQ (reference sequence). CDR3 residues: CASSSGLRVEQYF.

The CDR3 sequence is CASSHPQGGGSDTQYF. The chain links TRBV4-3 to TRBJ2-3; TCRdb selects TRBD1, and the lack of DNA leaves this call unchecked. Germline loops: CDR1 LGHNA, CDR2 YSLEER. CDR3 length: 16 residues.

CDR3 region: CASSIVGGGNTEAFF. The V call is TRBV19, the J call TRBJ1-1; the TRBD1 assignment by TCRdb is unverifiable without DNA. The CDR3 covers 15 residues. Germline V lookup: CDR1 LNHDA, CDR2 SQIVND (reference sequence).

This chain connects TRBV14 to TRBJ2-1; the TCRdb call, TRBD1, lacks DNA for checking. Germline CDR1 reads SGHDN; CDR2 reads FVKESK. CDR3 length: 17 residues. The CDR3: CASSAPGQGVFYNEQFF.